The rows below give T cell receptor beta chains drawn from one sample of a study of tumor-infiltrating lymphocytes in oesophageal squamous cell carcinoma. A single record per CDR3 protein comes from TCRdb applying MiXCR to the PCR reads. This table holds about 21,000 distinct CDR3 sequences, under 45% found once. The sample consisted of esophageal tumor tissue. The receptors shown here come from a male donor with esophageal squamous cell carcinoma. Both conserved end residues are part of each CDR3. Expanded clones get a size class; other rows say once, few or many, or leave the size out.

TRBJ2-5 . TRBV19 CASTLSGSTYNGQYF
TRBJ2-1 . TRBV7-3 CASSLGPAGRYNEQFF
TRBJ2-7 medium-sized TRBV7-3 CASSTPYGEQYF
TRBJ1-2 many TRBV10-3 CAIWTDLNYGYTF
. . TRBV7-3 CASSPPGGGGNNEQFF
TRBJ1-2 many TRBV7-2 CASSLGQGSYGYTF
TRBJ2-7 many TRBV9 CASSVDHSYEQYF
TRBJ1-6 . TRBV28 CASSSTGTGANSPLHF
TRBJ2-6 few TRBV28 CASSLPALRAVLRF
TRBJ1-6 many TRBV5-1 CASSSSGSSYNSPLHF
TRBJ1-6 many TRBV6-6 CASSYSKQTPLHF
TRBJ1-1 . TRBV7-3 CASSKDRGTEAFF
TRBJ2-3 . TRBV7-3 CASSLTDRSDTQYF
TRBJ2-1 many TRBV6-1 CASSITSGRGSEQFF
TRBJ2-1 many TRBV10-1 CASSDGREIAEQFF
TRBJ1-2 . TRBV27 CASSSGQGGYGYTF